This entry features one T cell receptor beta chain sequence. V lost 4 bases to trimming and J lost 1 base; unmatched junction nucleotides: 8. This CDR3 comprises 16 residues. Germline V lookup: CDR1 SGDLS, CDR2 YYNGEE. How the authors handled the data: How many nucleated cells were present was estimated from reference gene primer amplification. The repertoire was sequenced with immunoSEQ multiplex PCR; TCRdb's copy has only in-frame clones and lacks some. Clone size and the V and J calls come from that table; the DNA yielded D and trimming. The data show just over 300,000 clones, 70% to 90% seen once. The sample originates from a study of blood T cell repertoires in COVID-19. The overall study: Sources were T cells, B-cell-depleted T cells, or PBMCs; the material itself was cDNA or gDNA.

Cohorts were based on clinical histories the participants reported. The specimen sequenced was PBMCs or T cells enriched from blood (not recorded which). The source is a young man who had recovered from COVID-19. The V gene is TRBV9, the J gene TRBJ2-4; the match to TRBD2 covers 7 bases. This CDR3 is CASSPRDGGAKNIQYF. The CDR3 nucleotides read TGTGCCAGCAGCCCGAGGGACGGGGGGGCCAAAAACATTCAGTACTTC.